A single sample gave rise to the 10 T cell receptor beta chains below, sequenced in a study of control samples from healthy donors and cancer patients. The assay was immunoSEQ multiplex PCR, and TCRdb's table has in-frame clones only and misses some. This table has under 65,000 clones, approximately 89% appearing once. The sequencing sample was made of PBMCs. These receptors were obtained from a woman aged 60-70 years with lung cancer.

The chain joins TRBV10-2 to TRBJ2-3; tentatively, D is TRBD2 (6 bases). The V and J ends lost 9 bases and 5 bases respectively, with 15 bases between them. In germline, CDR1 is WSHSY, CDR2 SAAADI. CDR3 size: 13 residues. Here the CDR3 reads CASGVAALDTQYF. In DNA form, the CDR3 reads TGCGCCAGTGGGGTAGCGGCACTAGATACGCAGTATTTT.

The chain uses TRBV15 and TRBJ1-2; 7 positions agree with TRBD1. V gave up 1 base and J gave up 2 bases; unmatched junction bases: 10. CDR1 is LNHNV and CDR2 is YYDKDF in the germline V gene (reference sequence). The CDR3 spans 17 residues. The CDR3 DNA is TGTGCCACCAGCAGAGGTGGGACAGAATATACCAACTATGGCTACACCTTC. This gives the protein CATSRGGTEYTNYGYTF.

This chain connects TRBV5-1 to TRBJ1-4; no definite D call. The CDR3 runs 14 residues. Trimming shortened V by 3 bases and J by 0 bases, and 6 bases separated the two germline ends. In germline, CDR1 is SGHRS, CDR2 YFSETQ. The DNA for the CDR3 is TGCGCCAGCAGCTCTACATCAACTAATGAAAAACTGTTTTTT. Its protein product is CASSSTSTNEKLFF.

The rearrangement uses TRBV2 and TRBJ1-1; no reliable D call. Germline V gene data show CDR1 as SNHLY and CDR2 as FYNNEI. V lost 7 bases and J 8 bases, leaving 11 bases between the germline ends. The CDR3 contains 11 residues. Here the CDR3 reads CASTRMGEAFF. Here the CDR3 DNA reads TGTGCCAGCACACGTATGGGAGAAGCTTTCTTT.

This chain connects TRBV28 to TRBJ2-7; 7 positions match TRBD1. Germline trimming cut 5 bases from V and 5 bases from J; bases unmatched to any gene: 6. The V gene's germline CDR1 is MDHEN and CDR2 SYDVKM. The CDR3 loop spans 13 amino acids. This CDR3 reads CASSRQGAHEQYF. The CDR3, as DNA: TGTGCCAGCAGTCGACAGGGTGCCCACGAGCAGTACTTC.

The chain couples TRBV3-1 (or the pseudogene TRBV3-2) to TRBJ2-2; unclear D gene. The germline CDR1 and CDR2 sequences are LGHDT and YNNKEL (reference sequence). The CDR3 has 16 amino acids. Trimming removed 4 bases at V and 6 bases at J, with 18 bases between. The CDR3 reads CASSRLQVNSAGELFF. The CDR3 coding sequence is TGTGCCAGCAGCCGACTCCAGGTCAACAGCGCCGGGGAGCTGTTTTTT.

The chain joins TRBV19 to TRBJ1-2; D may be TRBD1 (5 bases). The CDR3 spans 14 residues. Deletions cut 0 bases from V and 7 bases from J, with 12 bases between. From germline, CDR1 is LNHDA and CDR2 SQIVND (reference sequence). CDR3 region: CASSIDWKGTGYTF. The CDR3 DNA is TGTGCCAGTAGTATAGATTGGAAGGGGACTGGCTACACCTTC.

DNA of the CDR3: TGTGCCTGGAGGTTTCTAGCGGGTTACACAGATACGCAGTATTTT. It yields the protein CAWRFLAGYTDTQYF. The rearrangement joins TRBV30 to TRBJ2-3; 8 bases fit TRBD2. This CDR3 contains 15 residues. Germline CDR1 is GTSNPN and CDR2 is SVGIG (reference sequence). Unmatched junction bases numbered 7, after V lost 3 bases and J lost 2 bases.

The J gene is TRBJ1-1, the V gene TRBV5-6, with D perhaps matching TRBD1 (5 bases). This CDR3 has 14 residues. From germline, CDR1 is SGHDT and CDR2 YYEEEE. Trimming left V 6 bases short and J 1 base short, with 13 bases between. The CDR3 spells CASTLGLGNTEAFF. Written as DNA, the CDR3 is TGTGCCAGCACCCTGGGACTTGGGAACACTGAAGCTTTCTTT.

The chain has TRBV2 and TRBJ2-7, with D possibly matching TRBD2 (5 bases). CDR3 length: 14 amino acids. V shed 3 bases and J shed 5 bases, with 14 bases lying between them. The germline gives CDR1 SNHLY, CDR2 FYNNEI. The CDR3 DNA reads as TGTGCCAGCAGTGAGTTGGAGGCTGCGCACGAGCAGTACTTC. It specifies CASSELEAAHEQYF.